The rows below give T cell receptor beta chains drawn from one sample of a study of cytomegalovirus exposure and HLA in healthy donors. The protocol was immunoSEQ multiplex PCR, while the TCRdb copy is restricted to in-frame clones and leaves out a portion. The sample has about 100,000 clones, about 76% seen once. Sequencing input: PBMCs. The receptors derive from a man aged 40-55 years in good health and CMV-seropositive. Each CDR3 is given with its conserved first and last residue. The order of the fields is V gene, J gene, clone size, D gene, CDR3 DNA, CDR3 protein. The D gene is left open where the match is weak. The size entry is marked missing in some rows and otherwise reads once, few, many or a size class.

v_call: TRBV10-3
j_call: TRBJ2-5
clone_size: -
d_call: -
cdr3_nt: TGTGCCATCAGTGAGTCGGGAGGCTCCGAGACCCAGTACTTC
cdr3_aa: CAISESGGSETQYF

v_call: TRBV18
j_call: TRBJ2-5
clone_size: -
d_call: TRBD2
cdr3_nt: TGTGCCAGCTCACCACAGGGAGGGCCGCAAGAGACCCAGTACTTC
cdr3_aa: CASSPQGGPQETQYF

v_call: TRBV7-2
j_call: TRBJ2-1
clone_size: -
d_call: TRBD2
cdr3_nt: TGTGCCAGCAGCTGGACTAGCGGGAGTAGTGGTGAGCAGTTCTTC
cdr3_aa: CASSWTSGSSGEQFF

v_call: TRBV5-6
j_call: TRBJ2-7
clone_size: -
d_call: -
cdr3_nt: TGTGCCAGCAGCTGGACGACAGTTATCTACGAGCAGTACTTC
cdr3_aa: CASSWTTVIYEQYF

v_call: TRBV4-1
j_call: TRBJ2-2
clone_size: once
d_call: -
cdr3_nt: TGCGCCAGCAGCCAAGGACATGCGAACACCGGGGAGCTGTTTTTT
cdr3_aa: CASSQGHANTGELFF

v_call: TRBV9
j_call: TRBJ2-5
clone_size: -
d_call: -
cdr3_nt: TGTGCCAGCAGCGTAGGTCCTAGCCGAGAGACCCAGTACTTC
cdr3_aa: CASSVGPSRETQYF

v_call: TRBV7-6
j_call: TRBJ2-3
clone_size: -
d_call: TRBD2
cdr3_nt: TGTGCCAGCAGCTCGCTAGCGGGCGGCGGGGATACGCAGTATTTT
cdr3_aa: CASSSLAGGGDTQYF

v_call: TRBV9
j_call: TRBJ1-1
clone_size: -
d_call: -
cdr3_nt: TGTGCCAGCAGCTCCGGACACCCGAACACTGAAGCTTTCTTT
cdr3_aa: CASSSGHPNTEAFF

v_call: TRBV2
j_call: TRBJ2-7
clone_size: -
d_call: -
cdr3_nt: TGTGCCAGCAGTGGGGACACCGCCGAGCAGTACTTC
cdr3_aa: CASSGDTAEQYF

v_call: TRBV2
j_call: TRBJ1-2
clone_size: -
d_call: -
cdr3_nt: TGTGCCAGCAGGATTGGGAGGGACGGGAACTATGGCTACACCTTC
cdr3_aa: CASRIGRDGNYGYTF

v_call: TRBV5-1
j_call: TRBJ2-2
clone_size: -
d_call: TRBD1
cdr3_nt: TGCGCCAGCAGCTTTACGCGGGGACAGGGGGCGTACGGGGAGCTGTTTTTT
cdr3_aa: CASSFTRGQGAYGELFF